These 13 T cell receptor beta chains share one sample of origin, sequenced in a study of blood T cell repertoires in COVID-19. TCRdb's table, derived via immunoSEQ multiplex PCR, lists solely in-frame clones and lacks some. The sample yields 200,000 to 250,000 clones, more than 65% seen once. Specimen: peripheral blood. The receptors come from a human donor in a cohort sampled during active COVID-19.

The V gene is TRBV5-5, the J gene TRBJ2-5, with 12 nucleotides matching TRBD2. The J segment lost 4 bases and the V segment lost 4 bases, leaving 5 bases of the junction unmatched. CDR3 length: 15 amino acids. CDR1 and CDR2 (germline): SGHKS, YYEKEE (reference sequence). CDR3 sequence reads: CASSATSGSPETQYF. In DNA, the CDR3 is TGTGCCAGCAGCGCGACTAGCGGGAGTCCAGAGACCCAGTACTTC. The full variable domain, its missing parts supplied by reference TRBV5-5 and TRBJ2-5, is DAGVTQSPTHLIKTRGQQVTLRCSPISGHKSVSWYQQVLGQGPQFIFQYYEKEERGRGNFPDRFSARQFPNYSSELNVNALLLGDSALYLCASSATSGSPETQYFGPGTRLLVL.

This clone was seen more than once but under ten times. This chain links TRBV4-1 with TRBJ2-5; the match to TRBD1 covers 7 bases. V trimming: 5 bases; J trimming: 5 bases; junction bases outside the gene matches: 11. Germline V gene sequence: CDR1 MGHRA, CDR2 YSYEKL. The CDR3 length is 15 residues. DNA of the CDR3: TGCGCCAGCAGCAAAAGACGGGACAGCTTGGAGACCCAGTACTTC. Amino acid sequence: CASSKRRDSLETQYF.

This rearrangement joins TRBV25-1 to TRBJ2-7; 10 bases align to TRBD1. This CDR3 region has 15 residues. Germline assignment: CDR1 MGHDK and CDR2 SYGVNS. J was trimmed by 6 bases and V by 4 bases; bases with no gene match: 9. CDR3 sequence: CASSVLGTGDTEQYF. The CDR3 coding sequence is TGTGCCAGCAGTGTTTTGGGGACAGGGGATACCGAGCAGTACTTC.

This clone appeared once. The chain has TRBV12-5 and TRBJ2-7; tentatively, D is TRBD2 (6 bases). This CDR3 is built from 14 residues. V gave up 6 bases and J gave up 0 bases, with 12 bases separating them. Germline assignment: CDR1 LGHNT and CDR2 FRNRAP. In DNA form, the CDR3 reads TGTGCTAGTGGCACATCCGGGGGCTCCTACGAGCAGTACTTC. Protein sequence: CASGTSGGSYEQYF.

The V call is TRBV25-1, the J call TRBJ2-7; 11 bases fit TRBD1. Germline V gene lookup returns CDR1 MGHDK and CDR2 SYGVNS. This CDR3 has 15 amino acids. V lost 2 bases and J lost 3; bases outside the gene matches: 3. For the CDR3, the DNA is TGTGCCAGCAGTGAACCCGGGACAGGGGGCTACGAGCAGTACTTC. Translating gives CASSEPGTGGYEQYF.

The chain recombines TRBV4-2 with TRBJ2-7; a weak D match, TRBD2 (6 bases). The CDR3 has 15 amino acids. Trimming left V 0 bases short and J 4 bases short, with 13 bases between. Germline lookup yields CDR1 LGHNA and CDR2 YNFKEQ. CDR3 amino acids: CASSQDGTPGYEQYF. DNA for the CDR3: TGTGCCAGCAGCCAAGACGGGACTCCCGGGTACGAGCAGTACTTC.

This chain connects TRBV24-1 to TRBJ2-3; TRBD1 is a possible D gene (6 bases). Trimming shortened V by 4 bases and J by 6 bases, and 13 bases separated the two germline ends. This CDR3 is built from 14 residues. In germline, CDR1 is KGHDR, CDR2 SFDVKD. The CDR3 sequence is CATSELQGHDTQYF. As DNA, the CDR3 is TGTGCCACCAGTGAACTCCAGGGACACGATACGCAGTATTTT.

This chain joins TRBV28 and TRBJ1-1; D may be TRBD1 (5 bases). Germline values: CDR1 MDHEN, CDR2 SYDVKM. Trimming cost V 10 bases and J 0 bases, with 15 bases left between them. CDR3 length: 14 residues. The CDR3, as DNA: TGTGCCATTCACCCTGGACACCTGAACACTGAAGCTTTCTTT. This sequence encodes CAIHPGHLNTEAFF.

The V and J genes are TRBV19 and TRBJ1-2; no clear D. The CDR3 runs 14 residues. Trimming stripped 4 bases from V and 8 bases from J, with 17 bases between. In germline, CDR1 is LNHDA, CDR2 SQIVND (reference sequence). CDR3 sequence reads: CASSTSVTYRGYTF. The CDR3 DNA is TGTGCCAGTAGTACCTCGGTCACCTATAGAGGCTACACCTTC.

The chain employs TRBV28 and TRBJ2-5, with 10 bases that match TRBD1. Germline CDR1 reads MDHEN; CDR2 reads SYDVKM. The trim removed 4 bases at V and 7 bases at J, leaving 6 bases unmatched. This CDR3 contains 14 residues. The CDR3 here is CASSYGTGVTTQYF. The CDR3 DNA sequence: TGTGCCAGCAGTTATGGGACAGGGGTTACGACCCAGTACTTC.

To note about this clone: The identical CDR3 is also encoded by other nucleotide sequences in the sample. The chain uses TRBV18 and TRBJ1-2; possible D gene TRBD1, 5 bases. V lost 3 bases to trimming and J lost 1 base, with 6 bases between them. The CDR3 length is 13 residues. Germline V lookup: CDR1 KGHSH, CDR2 LQKENI. CDR3 nucleotide sequence: TGTGCCAGCTCACCCGACAGTAACTATGGCTACACCTTC. Protein sequence: CASSPDSNYGYTF.

The chain employs TRBV7-8 and TRBJ1-1; tentatively, D is TRBD1 (6 bases). Trimming cost V 2 bases and J 0 bases, with 10 bases left between them. The CDR3 runs to 15 residues. The germline gives CDR1 SGHVS, CDR2 FQNEAQ. CDR3 in amino acids: CASSLMGALNTEAFF. CDR3 bases: TGTGCCAGCAGCTTAATGGGGGCGTTGAACACTGAAGCTTTCTTT.

A single count supports this clone. J is TRBJ2-7 and V is TRBV9; D is perhaps TRBD1 (7 bases). V was pared by 1 base and J by 6 bases, with 14 bases between. In germline, CDR1 is SGDLS, CDR2 YYNGEE. The CDR3 is made up of 14 amino acids. CDR3 nucleotides: TGTGCCAGCAGCGTAAGGCAGGGGGGTGGCGAGCAGTACTTC. Translated, it gives CASSVRQGGGEQYF.